A selection of T cell receptor beta chains follows, all from one sample in a study of cytomegalovirus exposure and HLA in healthy donors. The data were produced by immunoSEQ multiplex PCR, yet TCRdb's version contains in-frame clones alone and is incomplete. Altogether 150,000 or so clones are present, about two thirds being singletons, with the ten largest covering under 2.5%. Source material: PBMCs. The receptors derive from a human donor in good health. CDR3s include the opening cysteine and the closing phenylalanine or tryptophan. The order of the fields is CDR3 length, D gene, clone size, J gene, V gene, CDR3 protein, CDR3 DNA. The D gene is left open where the match is weak. Size is stated for part of the rows, as once, few or many counts, or as a class when the clone is expanded.

length: 15
D: TRBD1
size: -
J: TRBJ1-2
V: TRBV23-1
CDR3: CASSQAGTGASFYTF
DNA: TGCGCCAGCAGTCAGGCCGGGACAGGGGCCTCCTTTTACACCTTC

length: 13
D: TRBD2
size: once
J: TRBJ2-1
V: TRBV7-9
CDR3: CASSFGGAGEQFF
DNA: TGTGCCAGCAGCTTCGGGGGGGCGGGTGAGCAGTTCTTC

length: 16
D: -
size: -
J: TRBJ2-2
V: TRBV9
CDR3: CASSARQDPNTGELFF
DNA: TGTGCCAGCAGCGCGCGACAGGACCCGAACACCGGGGAGCTGTTTTTT

length: 13
D: -
size: -
J: TRBJ1-1
V: TRBV10-3
CDR3: CAISESRNEGAFF
DNA: TGTGCCATCAGTGAGTCTAGAAACGAGGGAGCTTTCTTT

length: 15
D: -
size: -
J: TRBJ2-1
V: TRBV18
CDR3: CASSPGSGGYNEQFF
DNA: TGTGCCAGCTCACCAGGGTCCGGCGGCTACAATGAGCAGTTCTTC

length: 14
D: -
size: once
J: TRBJ1-2
V: TRBV27
CDR3: CASSLSQGNYGYTF
DNA: TGTGCCAGCAGTTTATCCCAGGGGAACTATGGCTACACCTTC

length: 15
D: -
size: -
J: TRBJ1-1
V: TRBV7-9
CDR3: CSSSFSRVANTEAFF
DNA: TGTTCCAGCAGCTTTAGCAGGGTTGCGAACACTGAAGCTTTCTTT

length: 17
D: -
size: -
J: TRBJ2-4
V: TRBV2
CDR3: CASSEGRTDVAKNIQYF
DNA: TGTGCCAGCAGTGAAGGACGGACAGACGTAGCCAAAAACATTCAGTACTTC

length: 18
D: TRBD2
size: -
J: TRBJ2-4
V: TRBV4-1
CDR3: CASSQGLAGGLAKNIQYF
DNA: TGCGCCAGCAGCCAGGGACTAGCGGGGGGACTAGCCAAAAACATTCAGTACTTC

length: 14
D: -
size: -
J: TRBJ1-2
V: TRBV7-2
CDR3: CASSLEQSNYGYTF
DNA: TGTGCCAGCAGCTTAGAACAGTCGAACTATGGCTACACCTTC

length: 13
D: -
size: few
J: TRBJ1-2
V: TRBV7-6
CDR3: CASSLGGGDGYTF
DNA: TGTGCCAGCAGCTTAGGGGGGGGTGACGGCTACACCTTC

length: 16
D: -
size: -
J: TRBJ2-6
V: TRBV7-9
CDR3: CASSLEGDPGANVLTF
DNA: TGTGCCAGCAGCTTAGAGGGGGACCCTGGGGCCAACGTCCTGACTTTC

length: 16
D: -
size: -
J: TRBJ1-2
V: TRBV10-3
CDR3: CAISESVQGGNYGYTF
DNA: TGTGCCATCAGTGAGTCGGTACAGGGTGGGAACTATGGCTACACCTTC

length: 18
D: TRBD2
size: -
J: TRBJ2-1
V: TRBV5-4
CDR3: CASSLALAGGSSYNEQFF
DNA: TGTGCCAGCAGCTTGGCCCTAGCGGGGGGGAGCTCCTACAATGAGCAGTTCTTC

length: 12
D: -
size: once
J: TRBJ1-1
V: TRBV7-2
CDR3: CASSLDRAEAFF
DNA: TGTGCCAGCAGCTTAGACAGGGCTGAAGCTTTCTTT

length: 15
D: TRBD1
size: -
J: TRBJ1-1
V: TRBV7-8
CDR3: CASSSGQHMNTEAFF
DNA: TGTGCCAGCAGCTCGGGACAGCACATGAACACTGAAGCTTTCTTT

length: 14
D: TRBD1
size: few
J: TRBJ2-1
V: TRBV29-1
CDR3: CSAVGQGARNEQFF
DNA: TGCAGCGCCGTGGGACAGGGGGCTCGGAATGAGCAGTTCTTC

length: 15
D: -
size: -
J: TRBJ1-4
V: TRBV6-1
CDR3: CASSGAVATNEKLFF
DNA: TGTGCCAGCAGTGGGGCAGTTGCAACTAATGAAAAACTGTTTTTT

length: 14
D: TRBD1
size: -
J: TRBJ2-1
V: TRBV7-8
CDR3: CASSLYRGTNEQFF
DNA: TGTGCCAGCAGCTTGTACAGGGGGACCAATGAGCAGTTCTTC

length: 14
D: TRBD1
size: -
J: TRBJ1-4
V: TRBV5-4
CDR3: CASRSGTGEEKLFF
DNA: TGTGCCAGCAGATCCGGGACAGGGGAAGAAAAACTGTTTTTT

length: 17
D: -
size: -
J: TRBJ2-3
V: TRBV4-1
CDR3: CASSQVDLGLSTDTQYF
DNA: TGCGCCAGCAGCCAAGTGGATTTGGGGCTTAGCACAGATACGCAGTATTTT

length: 14
D: -
size: once
J: TRBJ1-1
V: TRBV25-1
CDR3: CASRGGPGNTEAFF
DNA: TGTGCCAGCAGGGGCGGGCCGGGGAACACTGAAGCTTTCTTT

length: 14
D: TRBD1
size: -
J: TRBJ2-7
V: TRBV7-9
CDR3: CASSPRQGADEQYF
DNA: TGTGCCAGCAGCCCCCGACAGGGAGCCGACGAGCAGTACTTC

length: 17
D: -
size: -
J: TRBJ2-1
V: TRBV4-1
CDR3: CASSQASRGPIYNEQFF
DNA: TGCGCCAGCAGCCAGGCCAGCAGGGGCCCTATCTACAATGAGCAGTTCTTC

length: 17
D: TRBD2
size: few
J: TRBJ2-4
V: TRBV5-4
CDR3: CASSLAGLGLAGAQQYF
DNA: TGTGCCAGCAGCTTGGCGGGTCTTGGGCTAGCGGGGGCCCAACAGTACTTC

length: 16
D: TRBD1
size: -
J: TRBJ2-5
V: TRBV27
CDR3: CASSPSGQGRLETQYF
DNA: TGTGCCAGCAGTCCCAGCGGACAGGGGCGGTTGGAGACCCAGTACTTC

length: 15
D: TRBD1
size: -
J: TRBJ1-2
V: TRBV29-1
CDR3: CSVLTGGLMNYGYTF
DNA: TGCAGCGTTCTGACAGGGGGACTCATGAACTATGGCTACACCTTC

length: 15
D: TRBD1
size: once
J: TRBJ1-2
V: TRBV19
CDR3: CASSQAGTGVIGYTF
DNA: TGTGCCAGTAGTCAAGCCGGGACAGGGGTTATTGGCTACACCTTC

length: 13
D: -
size: -
J: TRBJ2-5
V: TRBV27
CDR3: CASSLGQTTRQYF
DNA: TGTGCCAGCAGTTTGGGGCAGACAACGCGGCAGTACTTC

length: 15
D: -
size: -
J: TRBJ2-7
V: TRBV28
CDR3: CASSLEATGHYEQYF
DNA: TGTGCCAGCAGTTTAGAGGCGACGGGACACTACGAGCAGTACTTC

length: 16
D: TRBD2
size: few
J: TRBJ2-7
V: TRBV15
CDR3: CATSRDLLAGSYEQYF
DNA: TGTGCCACCAGCAGAGATCTACTAGCGGGGTCCTACGAGCAGTACTTC

length: 14
D: -
size: -
J: TRBJ2-1
V: TRBV2
CDR3: CASSEVRGTNEQFF
DNA: TGTGCCAGCAGTGAAGTCAGGGGTACGAATGAGCAGTTCTTC